These 22 T cell receptor beta chains originate from one sample sequenced in a study of T-cell reconstitution after alpha-beta-depleted transplantation in children. Researchers prepared the TCRbeta library using unique molecular identifiers, the study reports. Each CDR3 protein gets one entry after TCRdb re-called the PCR reads with MiXCR. The sample carries about 98,000 distinct CDR3 sequences, about 6.8% recorded once. The sample in question was PBMCs, obtained before TCRalphabeta/CD19-depleted stem cell transplant. The source is a boy aged 2 to 9 with acute lymphoblastic leukemia, due to receive a stem cell transplant.

This clonotype has just a few counts. The rearrangement links TRBV7-2 to TRBJ1-2; 8 bases are a match to TRBD1. Germline loops: CDR1 SGHTA, CDR2 FQGNSA. J lost 10 bases, V lost 5 bases, and 12 bases had no gene match. The CDR3 sequence is 14 residues long. The CDR3 region is CASSPTGGAGAYTF. As DNA, the CDR3 is TGTGCCAGCAGCCCAACAGGGGGGGCGGGGGCCTACACCTTC.

The chain combines TRBV10-3 with TRBJ1-4, with D uncertain. The CDR3 sequence is 15 residues long. V gave up 2 bases and J gave up 5 bases, with 12 bases separating them. Germline CDR1 ENHRY, CDR2 SYGVKD. The CDR3, as DNA: TGTGCCATCAGTGAGGGGTCGAGGGCAAATGAAAAACTGTTTTTT. Translation gives CAISEGSRANEKLFF.

At least ten counts were recorded for this clonotype. The V call is TRBV15, the J call TRBJ2-1; weak D call: TRBD2 (6 bases). This CDR3 region has 14 residues. Germline CDR1 and CDR2: LNHNV and YYDKDF (reference sequence). Trimming stripped 3 bases from V and 1 base from J, with 7 bases between. CDR3 nucleotides: TGTGCCACCAGCAGGGAGGGGTCCTACAATGAGCAGTTCTTC. Amino acids: CATSREGSYNEQFF.

This clonotype has just a few counts. The chain joins TRBV7-2 to TRBJ1-1, with TRBD1 matching over 7 bases. CDR3 length: 15 amino acids. The J segment lost 4 bases and the V segment lost 3 bases, leaving 8 bases of the junction unmatched. Germline values: CDR1 SGHTA, CDR2 FQGNSA. The CDR3 sequence: CASSLVGQALTEAFF. The DNA of the CDR3 is TGTGCCAGCAGCTTGGTCGGACAGGCTCTCACTGAAGCTTTCTTT.

The V and J genes are TRBV29-1 and TRBJ1-2; weak D call: TRBD1 (5 bases). The CDR3 consists of 13 residues. The germline V and J ends were trimmed by 0 bases and 9 bases, with 14 bases remaining between them. From germline, CDR1 is SQVTM and CDR2 ANQGSEA. The CDR3 DNA sequence: TGCAGCGTTGAAGATAGACAGATAAATAGCTACACCTTC. Protein sequence: CSVEDRQINSYTF.

This clonotype was counted ten times or more. This chain uses TRBV6-1 with TRBJ2-7, with unresolved D. Between the trimmed V and J ends, which lost 4 bases and 2 bases, there was a span of 12 bases. The CDR3 runs 14 residues. The V gene's germline CDR1 is MNHNS and CDR2 SASEGT. The CDR3 loop reads CASSGTVIAYEQYF. CDR3 nucleotides: TGTGCCAGCAGTGGGACGGTTATTGCCTACGAGCAGTACTTC.

This clonotype was detected many times. The V gene is TRBV20-1, the J gene TRBJ1-1; D not resolved. The CDR3 extends over 11 amino acids. V dropped 3 bases and J dropped 1 base, with 3 bases sitting between them. Per the germline V gene, CDR1 is DFQATT and CDR2 is SNEGSKA (reference sequence). The CDR3: CSASQNTEAFF. The CDR3, as DNA: TGCAGTGCTAGTCAGAACACTGAAGCTTTCTTT.

Only a few counts were recorded for this clonotype. The chain employs TRBV19 and TRBJ1-1; TRBD1 might be the D (5 bases). The CDR3 covers 16 residues. The V gene lost 6 bases and the J gene lost 5 bases, with 22 bases spanning the gap. Germline values: CDR1 LNHDA, CDR2 SQIVND (reference sequence). DNA for the CDR3: TGTGCCAGTAGAGCCTACCACGGGCGGGGACTAACTGAAGCTTTCTTT. Residues: CASRAYHGRGLTEAFF.

At least ten counts were recorded for this clonotype. The chain recombines TRBV5-1 with TRBJ1-1; D may be TRBD1 (5 bases). The V end lost 2 bases, the J end lost 4 bases, and 15 bases lay between the germline ends. Germline V CDR1 and CDR2: SGHRS, YFSETQ. CDR3 length: 15 amino acids. CDR3 protein: CASSFDRGDGTEAFF. The CDR3 nucleotides read TGCGCCAGCAGCTTTGACCGAGGGGATGGCACTGAAGCTTTCTTT.

Many counts were recorded for this clonotype. J is TRBJ2-3 and V is TRBV29-1; D is uncertain. Trimming took off 6 bases at V and 6 bases at J, with 4 bases between the two ends. The CDR3 is 9 residues long. Germline V CDR1 and CDR2: SQVTM, ANQGSEA. The CDR3 reads CSVDDTQYF. CDR3 coding DNA: TGCAGCGTCGATGATACGCAGTATTTT.

This clonotype came up many times. In DNA, the CDR3 is TGTGCCAGCTGCATGTTACCCTCCTCTGGGGCCAACGTCCTGACTTTC. It encodes CASCMLPSSGANVLTF. V usage is TRBV3-1 and J usage is TRBJ2-6; D is unclear. The CDR3 spans 16 residues. V was cut by 8 bases and J by 0 bases, with 14 bases left in between. Germline loops: CDR1 LGHDT, CDR2 YNNKEL (reference sequence).

This clonotype was detected a few times. A much larger clone differs by one base, so this may be a read error. This chain links TRBV20-1 with TRBJ2-5; a possible D gene is TRBD1 (7 bases). CDR3 length equals 15 residues. The germline CDR1 and CDR2 sequences are DFQATT and SNEGSKA (reference sequence). CDR3 sequence (DNA): TGCTGTGCTAGAGGGGGCGGGCTAGCGCAAGAGACCCAGTACTTC. Encoded protein: CCARGGGLAQETQYF.

The rearrangement uses TRBV18 and TRBJ2-1; 8 bases are shared with TRBD2. Germline V gives CDR1 KGHSH, CDR2 LQKENI. The CDR3 runs 13 residues. J was trimmed by 9 bases and V by 3 bases; bases with no gene match: 4. Here the CDR3 DNA reads TGTGCCAGCTCACCCCCCAGCGGGAGTGAGCAGTTCTTC. It codes for CASSPPSGSEQFF.

This clonotype was detected a few times. The chain carries TRBV5-1 and TRBJ2-3, with 8 bases matching TRBD1. This CDR3 has 16 amino acids. Germline values: CDR1 SGHRS, CDR2 YFSETQ. The J segment lost 1 base and the V segment lost 4 bases, leaving 8 bases of the junction unmatched. The CDR3 region has the DNA TGCGCCAGCAGCCCGCAACAGGGGGTGCGCACAGATACGCAGTATTTT. Protein sequence: CASSPQQGVRTDTQYF.

This clonotype was counted a few times. This chain joins TRBV7-3 and TRBJ1-1; no definite D call. Germline V gene sequence: CDR1 SGHTA, CDR2 FQGTGA. There are 18 residues in the CDR3. V was cut by 1 base and J by 1 base, with 19 bases left in between. CDR3 coding DNA: TGTGCCAGCAGCTTAAGACCCCCCCGGCAATTACAGAACACTGAAGCTTTCTTT. It yields the protein CASSLRPPRQLQNTEAFF.

Ten or more counts support this clonotype. The chain carries TRBV7-2 and TRBJ1-1; 7 bases are a match to TRBD1. The germline V gene encodes CDR1 SGHTA and CDR2 FQGNSA. The CDR3 has 16 amino acids. V lost 4 bases and J lost 0; bases outside the gene matches: 8. The CDR3 here is CASSSVRDSVNTEAFF. As DNA, the CDR3 is TGTGCCAGCAGCTCCGTACGGGACAGCGTGAACACTGAAGCTTTCTTT.

This clonotype has just a few counts. The rearrangement uses TRBV6-1 and TRBJ2-3; 7 bases agree with TRBD1. The germline gives CDR1 MNHNS, CDR2 SASEGT. With 10 bases clipped from V and 2 bases from J, the junction kept 6 bases outside the gene matches. This CDR3 comprises 13 residues. CDR3 nucleotide sequence: TGTGCCACCGAGGGACAGATCACAGATACGCAGTATTTT. The encoded protein is CATEGQITDTQYF.

The chain joins TRBV6-2 or TRBV6-3 to TRBJ1-4; TRBD1 is a possible D gene (6 bases). Germline V gives CDR1 MNHEY, CDR2 SVGEGT. Trimming cost V 6 bases and J 4 bases, with 12 bases left between them. The CDR3 is 14 amino acids. CDR3 amino acids: CASSHGQINEKLFF. CDR3 sequence (DNA): TGTGCCAGCAGCCACGGACAGATTAATGAAAAACTGTTTTTT.

The rearrangement uses TRBV7-9 and TRBJ1-4; D unresolved. CDR1 SEHNR and CDR2 FQNEAQ come from the germline V gene (reference sequence). The ends were cut back, 6 bases at V and 5 bases at J, with 7 bases in the middle. The length of the CDR3 is 12 residues. CDR3 nucleotide sequence: TGTGCCAGCAGGGGAAGGAATGAAAAACTGTTTTTT. Its protein is CASRGRNEKLFF.

The chain uses TRBV7-9 and TRBJ2-5; 8 bases line up with TRBD2. Germline values: CDR1 SEHNR, CDR2 FQNEAQ (reference sequence). The CDR3 length is 14 residues. With 8 bases clipped from V and 1 base from J, the junction kept 6 bases outside the gene matches. The CDR3 DNA reads TGTGCCAGCGGACCCCGGGGGGGCCAAGAGACCCAGTACTTC. As protein: CASGPRGGQETQYF.

This clonotype was picked up a small number of times. DNA of the CDR3: TGTGCCATCAGTGAGTCCGCAGTCCTCGGCTACACCTTC. Protein product: CAISESAVLGYTF. The rearrangement joins TRBV10-3 to TRBJ1-2, with D uncertain. V lost 0 bases, J lost 8 bases, and 10 bases lay in between. The CDR3 has 13 residues. CDR1 ENHRY and CDR2 SYGVKD come from the germline V gene.

The sample holds a few counts of this clonotype. The V and J genes are TRBV27 and TRBJ2-7; 9 bases fit TRBD2. Per germline, CDR1 MNHEY and CDR2 SMNVEV (reference sequence). Germline trimming cut 3 bases from V and 5 bases from J; bases unmatched to any gene: 11. CDR3 size: 16 residues. CDR3 nucleotides: TGTGCCAGCAGTTTTATTGCCGGTAGCGGGGGTAACGAGCAGTACTTC. This codes for CASSFIAGSGGNEQYF.